The source of this T cell receptor (beta chain) is a study of shared clonotypes between healthy human individuals. General observations from the study: Larger richness was generally estimated for naive than memory subsets. Unshared clonotypes carried lower generation probabilities than those common to all four donors.

As defined, naive CD8 cells were CD45RO-negative and positively selected for CCR7, with terminally differentiated effector memory CD45RA+ cells excluded. Healthy adults negative for HIV, lacking recent acute infections or vaccinations, served as donors. With respect to this clone: Its specificity is unknown.

Per the germline V gene, CDR1 is MNHEY and CDR2 is SMNVEV (reference sequence). The trim removed 4 bases at V and 7 bases at J, leaving 7 bases unmatched. CDR3 length: 15 amino acids. The assay was run at deep level. Sequenced by immunoSEQ multiplex PCR; TCRdb stores in-frame clones only, minus some. The data contain under 600,000 clones, more than 95% of them seen just once; the ten biggest clones take up 0.3%. The source is a man in his thirties or forties in good health. Sequenced sample: naive CD8+ T cells sorted from blood. This chain connects TRBV27 to TRBJ2-3, with 11 bases aligning to TRBD2. CDR3: CASSSASGRQNTQYF. Here the CDR3 DNA reads TGTGCCAGCAGTTCCGCTAGCGGGAGGCAGAATACGCAGTATTTT.